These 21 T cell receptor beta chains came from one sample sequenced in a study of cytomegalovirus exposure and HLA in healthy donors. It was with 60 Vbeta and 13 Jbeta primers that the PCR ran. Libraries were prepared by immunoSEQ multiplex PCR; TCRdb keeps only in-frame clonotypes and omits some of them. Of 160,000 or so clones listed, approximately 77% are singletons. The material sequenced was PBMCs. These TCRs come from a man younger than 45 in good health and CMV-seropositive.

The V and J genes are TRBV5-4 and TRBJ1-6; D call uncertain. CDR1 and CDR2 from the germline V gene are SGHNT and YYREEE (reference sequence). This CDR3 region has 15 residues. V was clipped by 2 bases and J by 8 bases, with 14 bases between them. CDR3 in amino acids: CASSLGTSVDSPLHF. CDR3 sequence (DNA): TGTGCCAGCAGCTTAGGTACGAGCGTGGATTCACCCCTCCACTTT.

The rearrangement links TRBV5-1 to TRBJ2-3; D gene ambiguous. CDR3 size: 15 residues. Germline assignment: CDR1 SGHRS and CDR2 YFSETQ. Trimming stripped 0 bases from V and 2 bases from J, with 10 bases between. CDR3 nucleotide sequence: TGCGCCAGCAGCTTGGTCCTAGGAACCACAGATACGCAGTATTTT. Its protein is CASSLVLGTTDTQYF.

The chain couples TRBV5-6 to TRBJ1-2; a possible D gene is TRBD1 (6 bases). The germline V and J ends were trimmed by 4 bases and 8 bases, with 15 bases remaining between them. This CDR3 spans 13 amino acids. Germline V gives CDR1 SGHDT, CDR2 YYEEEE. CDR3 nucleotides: TGTGCCAGCAGCGCGGCGGGGGGCGAGGGCTACACCTTC. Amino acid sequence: CASSAAGGEGYTF.

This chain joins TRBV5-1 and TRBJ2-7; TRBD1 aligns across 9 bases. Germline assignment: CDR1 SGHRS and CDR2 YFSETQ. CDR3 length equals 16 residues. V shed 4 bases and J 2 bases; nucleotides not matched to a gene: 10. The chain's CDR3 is CASSPPGQGSTYEQYF. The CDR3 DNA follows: TGCGCCAGCAGCCCCCCGGGACAGGGATCTACCTACGAGCAGTACTTC.

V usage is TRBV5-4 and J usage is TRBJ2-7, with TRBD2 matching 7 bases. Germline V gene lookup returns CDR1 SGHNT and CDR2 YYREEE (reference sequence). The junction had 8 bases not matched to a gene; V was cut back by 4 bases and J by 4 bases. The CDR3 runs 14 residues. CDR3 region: CASSTRMGGYEQYF. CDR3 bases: TGTGCCAGCAGCACGAGGATGGGGGGGTACGAGCAGTACTTC.

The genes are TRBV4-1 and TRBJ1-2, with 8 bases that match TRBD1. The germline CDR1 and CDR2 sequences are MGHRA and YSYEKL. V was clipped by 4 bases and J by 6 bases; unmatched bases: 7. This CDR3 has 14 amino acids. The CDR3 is CASSPGQVLNGYTF. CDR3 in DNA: TGCGCCAGCAGCCCGGGACAGGTATTAAATGGCTACACCTTC.

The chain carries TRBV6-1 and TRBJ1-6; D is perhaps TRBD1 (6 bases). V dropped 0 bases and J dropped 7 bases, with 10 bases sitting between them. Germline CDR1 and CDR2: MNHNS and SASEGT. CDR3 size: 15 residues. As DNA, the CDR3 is TGTGCCAGCAGTGAAGCTGGGGGCTACAATTCACCCCTCCACTTT. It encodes CASSEAGGYNSPLHF.

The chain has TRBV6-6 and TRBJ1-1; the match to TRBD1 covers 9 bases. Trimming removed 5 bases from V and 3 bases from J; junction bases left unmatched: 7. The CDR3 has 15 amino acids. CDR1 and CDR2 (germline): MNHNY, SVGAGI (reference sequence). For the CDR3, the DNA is TGTGCCAGCAGTCCGGGACAGGGTCATGACACTGAAGCTTTCTTT. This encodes CASSPGQGHDTEAFF.

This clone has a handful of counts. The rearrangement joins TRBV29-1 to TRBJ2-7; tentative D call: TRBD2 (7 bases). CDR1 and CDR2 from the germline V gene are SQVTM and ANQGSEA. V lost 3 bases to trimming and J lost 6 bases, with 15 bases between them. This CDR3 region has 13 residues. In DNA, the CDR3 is TGCAGCGTTGATCCCATTGGGGGGGCCGAGCAGTACTTC. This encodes CSVDPIGGAEQYF.

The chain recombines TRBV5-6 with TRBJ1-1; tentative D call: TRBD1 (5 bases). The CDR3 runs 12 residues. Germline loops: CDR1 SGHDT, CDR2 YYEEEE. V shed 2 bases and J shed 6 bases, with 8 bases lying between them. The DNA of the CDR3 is TGTGCCAGCAGCTTTAGGGGATCTGAAGCTTTCTTT. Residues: CASSFRGSEAFF.

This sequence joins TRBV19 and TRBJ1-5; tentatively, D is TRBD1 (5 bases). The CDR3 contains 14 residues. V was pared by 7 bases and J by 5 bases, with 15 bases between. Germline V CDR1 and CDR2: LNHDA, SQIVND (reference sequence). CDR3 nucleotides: TGTGCCAGTACCCCATGGGGGGAGGATCAGCCCCAGCATTTT. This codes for CASTPWGEDQPQHF.

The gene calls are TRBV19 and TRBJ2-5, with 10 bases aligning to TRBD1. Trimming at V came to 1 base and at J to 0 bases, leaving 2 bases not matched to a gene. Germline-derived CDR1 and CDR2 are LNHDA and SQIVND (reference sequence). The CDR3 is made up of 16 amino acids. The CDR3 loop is CASSIGTGGYQETQYF. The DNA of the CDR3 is TGTGCCAGTAGTATAGGGACAGGGGGGTACCAAGAGACCCAGTACTTC.

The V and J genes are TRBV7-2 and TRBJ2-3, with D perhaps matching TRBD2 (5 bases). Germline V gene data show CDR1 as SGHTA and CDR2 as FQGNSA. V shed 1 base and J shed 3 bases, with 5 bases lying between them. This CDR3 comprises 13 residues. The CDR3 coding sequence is TGTGCCAGCAGCTTAGGCGGGACAGATACGCAGTATTTT. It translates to CASSLGGTDTQYF. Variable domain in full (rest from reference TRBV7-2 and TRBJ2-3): GAGVSQSPSNKVTEKGKDVELRCDPISGHTALYWYRQSLGQGLEFLIYFQGNSAPDKSGLPSDRFSAERTGGSVSTLTIQRTQQEDSAVYLCASSLGGTDTQYFGPGTRLTVL.

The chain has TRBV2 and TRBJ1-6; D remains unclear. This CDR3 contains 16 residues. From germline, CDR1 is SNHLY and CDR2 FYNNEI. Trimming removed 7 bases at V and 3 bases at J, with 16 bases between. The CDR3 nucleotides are TGTGCCAGCACCCTGGCGTTGAGGGTCTATAATTCACCCCTCCACTTT. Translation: CASTLALRVYNSPLHF.

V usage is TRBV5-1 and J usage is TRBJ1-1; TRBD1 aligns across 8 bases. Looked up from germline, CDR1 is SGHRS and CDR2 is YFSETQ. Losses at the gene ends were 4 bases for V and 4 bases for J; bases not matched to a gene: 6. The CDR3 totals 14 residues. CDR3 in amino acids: CASSDGQGFTEAFF. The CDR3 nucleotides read TGCGCCAGCAGCGACGGACAGGGCTTCACTGAAGCTTTCTTT.

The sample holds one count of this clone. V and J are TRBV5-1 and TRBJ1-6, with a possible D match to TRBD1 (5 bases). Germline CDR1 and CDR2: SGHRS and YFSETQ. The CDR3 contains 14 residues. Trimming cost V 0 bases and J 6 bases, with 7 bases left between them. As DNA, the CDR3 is TGCGCCAGCAGCTTGGTCAGGGCTAATTCACCCCTCCACTTT. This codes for CASSLVRANSPLHF.

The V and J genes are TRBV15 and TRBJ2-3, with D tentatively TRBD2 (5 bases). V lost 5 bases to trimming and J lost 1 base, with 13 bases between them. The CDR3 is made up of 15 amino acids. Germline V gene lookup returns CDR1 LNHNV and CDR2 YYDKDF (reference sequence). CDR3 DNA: TGTGCCACCAGCCCCCGGGGTCCGGGCACAGATACGCAGTATTTT. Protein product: CATSPRGPGTDTQYF.

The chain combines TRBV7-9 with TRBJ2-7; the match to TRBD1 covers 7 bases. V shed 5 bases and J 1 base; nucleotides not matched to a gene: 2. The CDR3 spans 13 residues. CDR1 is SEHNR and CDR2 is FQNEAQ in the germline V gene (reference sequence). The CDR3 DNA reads TGTGCCAGCAGCCGACAGGGTTCCTACGAGCAGTACTTC. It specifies CASSRQGSYEQYF. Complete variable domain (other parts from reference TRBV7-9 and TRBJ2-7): DTGVSQNPRHKITKRGQNVTFRCDPISEHNRLYWYRQTLGQGPEFLTYFQNEAQLEKSRLLSDRFSAERPKGSFSTLEIQRTEQGDSAMYLCASSRQGSYEQYFGPGTRLTVT.

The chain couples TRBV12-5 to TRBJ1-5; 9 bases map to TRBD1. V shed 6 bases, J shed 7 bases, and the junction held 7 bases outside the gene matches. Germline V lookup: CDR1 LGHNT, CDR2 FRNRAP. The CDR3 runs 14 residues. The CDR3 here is CASGRDRAEQPQHF. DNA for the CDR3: TGTGCTAGTGGCCGGGACAGGGCTGAACAGCCCCAGCATTTT. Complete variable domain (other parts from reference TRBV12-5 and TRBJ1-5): DARVTQTPRHKVTEMGQEVTMRCQPILGHNTVFWYRQTMMQGLELLAYFRNRAPLDDSGMPKDRFSAEMPDATLATLKIQPSEPRDSAVYFCASGRDRAEQPQHFGDGTRLSIL.

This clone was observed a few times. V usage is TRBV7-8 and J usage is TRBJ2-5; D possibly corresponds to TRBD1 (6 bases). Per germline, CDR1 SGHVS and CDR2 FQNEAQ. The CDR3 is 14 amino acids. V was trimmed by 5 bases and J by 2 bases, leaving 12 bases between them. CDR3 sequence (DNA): TGTGCCAGCAGCCCCACTACAGGGCAAGAGACCCAGTACTTC. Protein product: CASSPTTGQETQYF.

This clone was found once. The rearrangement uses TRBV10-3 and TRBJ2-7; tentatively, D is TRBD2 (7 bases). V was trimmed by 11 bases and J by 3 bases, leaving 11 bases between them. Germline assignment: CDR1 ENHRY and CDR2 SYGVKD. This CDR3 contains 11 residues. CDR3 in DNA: TGTGCCGTGGGGGGGCGCTACGAGCAGTACTTC. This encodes CAVGGRYEQYF.